These T cell receptor beta chains were read from a single sample in a study of cytomegalovirus exposure and HLA in healthy donors. Profiling relied on immunoSEQ multiplex PCR, and the TCRdb table lists in-frame clones only, not all of them. This table has 150,000 to 200,000 clones, roughly three quarters appearing once. The sequenced material came from PBMCs. These receptors came from a man aged 40-50 years in good health and CMV-seropositive. Both conserved end residues are part of each CDR3. The D gene is left open where the match is weak. Clone sizes are given selectively: once, few, many, or a class where the clone is expanded.

d_call j_call clone_size v_call cdr3_length cdr3_aa cdr3_nt
TRBD1 TRBJ1-2 few TRBV2 14 CASSPWQGADGYTF TGTGCCAGCTCTCCCTGGCAGGGGGCGGATGGCTACACCTTC
. TRBJ1-4 . TRBV6-5 14 CASSFVGGREKLFF TGTGCCAGCAGTTTCGTGGGGGGTCGGGAAAAACTGTTTTTT
TRBD1 TRBJ2-7 . TRBV4-1 17 CASSQDRTGARSYEQYF TGCGCCAGCAGCCAAGACCGGACAGGGGCAAGATCCTACGAGCAGTACTTC
TRBD1 TRBJ2-5 . TRBV6-5 15 CASSMTGWSQETQYF TGTGCCAGCAGTATGACAGGGTGGTCCCAAGAGACCCAGTACTTC
. TRBJ1-1 once TRBV7-2 13 CASSLPMNTEAFF TGTGCCAGCAGCCTACCCATGAACACTGAAGCTTTCTTT
. TRBJ2-1 . TRBV27 16 CASSPLRYSSYNEQFF TGTGCCAGCAGCCCTCTGAGATACAGCTCCTACAATGAGCAGTTCTTC
. TRBJ2-1 . TRBV9 14 CASSVVLGGNEQFF TGTGCCAGCAGCGTAGTCCTGGGGGGAAATGAGCAGTTCTTC
TRBD1 TRBJ2-7 . TRBV5-1 15 CASSLSRQGSYEQYF TGCGCCAGCAGCTTGAGTCGACAGGGAAGTTACGAGCAGTACTTC
TRBD2 TRBJ2-3 few TRBV9 20 CASSAYAGLAGADRTDTQYF TGTGCCAGCAGCGCCTACGCCGGACTAGCGGGGGCCGACCGCACAGATACGCAGTATTTT
TRBD2 TRBJ2-3 . TRBV6-5 15 CASSRTSWLPDTQYF TGTGCCAGCAGCCGGACTAGTTGGTTACCAGATACGCAGTATTTT
. TRBJ1-5 . TRBV28 14 CASSLITANQPQHF TGTGCCAGCAGTTTAATCACAGCTAATCAGCCCCAGCATTTT
. TRBJ2-7 . TRBV7-8 15 CASSPGLTIMGEQYF TGTGCCAGCAGCCCGGGACTCACTATTATGGGGGAGCAGTACTTC
. TRBJ1-1 . TRBV5-1 13 CASSARGVTEAFF TGCGCCAGCAGCGCAAGAGGCGTAACTGAAGCTTTCTTT
. TRBJ2-7 . TRBV11-1 14 CASSLALGDYEQYF TGTGCCAGCAGCTTAGCCCTCGGGGACTACGAGCAGTACTTC
TRBD1 TRBJ2-7 . TRBV6-5 14 CASRSGQGSYEQYF TGTGCCAGCAGATCAGGACAGGGATCCTACGAGCAGTACTTC
TRBD2 TRBJ2-7 . TRBV6-5 14 CASSSTSGSYEQYF TGTGCCAGCAGTTCCACTAGCGGGAGCTACGAGCAGTACTTC
. TRBJ1-2 . TRBV7-9 11 CASRTGSGYTF TGTGCCAGCAGAACAGGCTCTGGCTACACCTTC
. TRBJ2-7 . TRBV6-6 15 CASSYSRAGSYEQYF TGTGCCAGCAGTTACTCGAGGGCAGGCTCCTACGAGCAGTACTTC
TRBD2 TRBJ2-1 . TRBV4-3 13 CASRNHGGDEQFF TGCGCCAGCAGGAACCATGGGGGGGATGAGCAGTTCTTC
. TRBJ1-2 few TRBV7-9 16 CASRPPTTVRGYGYTF TGTGCCAGCAGACCTCCGACGACGGTTAGGGGCTATGGCTACACCTTC
. TRBJ1-5 . TRBV11-2 15 CASSLMPGGNQPQHF TGTGCCAGCAGCTTGATGCCCGGGGGCAATCAGCCCCAGCATTTT
TRBD1 TRBJ1-4 . TRBV7-9 14 CASRRDRENEKLFF TGTGCCAGCAGACGGGACAGAGAGAATGAAAAACTGTTTTTT
TRBD2 TRBJ2-2 . TRBV19 17 CASTLTPTSVYTGELFF TGTGCCAGTACCCTCACCCCTACTAGCGTCTATACCGGGGAGCTGTTTTTT
. TRBJ2-6 . TRBV19 15 CASRLGGTGANVLTF TGTGCCAGTAGATTAGGAGGGACTGGGGCCAACGTCCTGACTTTC
TRBD1 TRBJ1-5 . TRBV6-5 14 CASSRRQGNQPQHF TGTGCCAGCAGTCGCAGACAGGGTAATCAGCCCCAGCATTTT
. TRBJ2-3 few TRBV9 13 CASSQAPGQAQYF TGTGCCAGCAGCCAAGCACCAGGTCAAGCGCAGTATTTT
TRBD2 TRBJ2-2 . TRBV6-1 15 CAMGPPGGYTGELFF TGTGCCATGGGCCCCCCGGGGGGTTACACCGGGGAGCTGTTTTTT
. TRBJ1-4 . TRBV19 15 CASSIGRQVNEKLFF TGTGCCAGTAGTATAGGCCGACAGGTGAATGAAAAACTGTTTTTT
TRBD1 TRBJ2-3 few TRBV4-3 17 CASSQFAGTDNTDTQYF TGCGCCAGCAGCCAATTCGCCGGGACAGACAACACAGATACGCAGTATTTT
. TRBJ2-2 . TRBV4-3 13 CASSPHGSGELFF TGCGCCAGCAGCCCCCACGGTAGCGGGGAGCTGTTTTTT
. TRBJ1-2 few TRBV30 13 CAWRLDRPYGYTF TGTGCCTGGAGACTCGACAGACCCTATGGCTACACCTTC
. TRBJ2-7 once TRBV6-1 12 CASSEWGHEQYF TGTGCCAGCAGTGAGTGGGGGCATGAGCAGTACTTC
TRBD1 TRBJ1-1 few TRBV5-4 14 CASSAGQENTEAFF TGTGCCAGCAGCGCGGGACAGGAGAACACTGAAGCTTTCTTT
. TRBJ2-7 . TRBV7-9 13 CASSLLRNDEQYF TGTGCCAGCAGCTTGTTGAGGAACGACGAGCAGTACTTC
. TRBJ2-1 few TRBV5-1 15 CASSLAGTRENEQFF TGCGCCAGCAGCTTGGCCGGGACAAGGGAAAATGAGCAGTTCTTC
TRBD1 TRBJ2-5 . TRBV6-1 13 CASSRTGEETQYF TGTGCCAGCAGTCGGACAGGGGAAGAGACCCAGTACTTC
. TRBJ2-5 . TRBV12-5 13 CASARVAQETQYF TGTGCTAGTGCCCGTGTAGCCCAAGAGACCCAGTACTTC
. TRBJ2-5 few TRBV25-1 16 CASSEPEVGRRETQYF TGTGCCAGCAGTGAGCCCGAAGTGGGGCGGCGGGAGACCCAGTACTTC